This TCR beta chain was identified in a study of cytomegalovirus exposure and HLA in healthy donors. PCR employed 60 Vbeta and 13 Jbeta primers. The repertoire was sequenced with immunoSEQ multiplex PCR; TCRdb's copy has only in-frame clones and lacks some. The sample has about 130,000 clones, roughly 79% seen once. The study's findings and limits: The authors reported that TCR beta sequences could predict HLA-A and HLA-B alleles. These predictions were accurate for most subjects in the first cohort. The study flagged about 160 TCR beta chains as cytomegalovirus-associated.

For this clone: Its antigen remains unidentified.

Material: PBMCs. The TCR was taken from a male donor in good health and CMV-seronegative.

The CDR3 loop reads CASSAYTGVGYTF. In DNA, the CDR3 is TGTGCCAGCAGCGCATATACAGGGGTTGGCTACACCTTC. The rearrangement uses TRBV9 and TRBJ1-2; 7 bases map to TRBD1. The length of the CDR3 is 13 residues. Germline loops: CDR1 SGDLS, CDR2 YYNGEE. V lost 3 bases and J lost 7; bases outside the gene matches: 6.